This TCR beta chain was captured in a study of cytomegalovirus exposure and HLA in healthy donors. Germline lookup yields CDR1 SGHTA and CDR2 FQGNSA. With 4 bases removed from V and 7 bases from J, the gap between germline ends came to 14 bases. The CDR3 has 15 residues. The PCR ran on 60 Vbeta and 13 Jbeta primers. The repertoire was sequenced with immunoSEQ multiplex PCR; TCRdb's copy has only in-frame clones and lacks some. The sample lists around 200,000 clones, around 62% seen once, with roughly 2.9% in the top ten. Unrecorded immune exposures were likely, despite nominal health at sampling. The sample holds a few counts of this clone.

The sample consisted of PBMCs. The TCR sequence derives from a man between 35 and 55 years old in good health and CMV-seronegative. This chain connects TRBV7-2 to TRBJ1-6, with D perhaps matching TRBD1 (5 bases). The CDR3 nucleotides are TGTGCCAGCAGCTCCTGGGGGGTTTACAATTCACCCCTCCACTTT. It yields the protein CASSSWGVYNSPLHF.